The sequence of this T cell receptor beta chain was determined in a study of blood T cell repertoires in COVID-19. Study-level information: COVID-19 samples, acute and convalescent, were from the United States, Italy and Spain. The analysed material was cDNA or gDNA that came from T cells, B-cell-depleted T cells, or PBMCs.

Study processing details: Nucleated cell counts were estimated from reference gene primer amplification. Assay: immunoSEQ multiplex PCR; the TCRdb copy retains only in-frame clones and omits some. That table gives V, J and clone size, and the DNA gave D and trimming. In the table there are fewer than 200,000 clones, 60% to 85% of which are singletons. This clonotype originated in a man between 65 and 80 years old with acute or convalescent COVID-19. Sequenced sample: peripheral blood.

The CDR3, as DNA: TGCAGCGTTGAAGATCCTTTAGATGCTGAAAAACTGTTTTTT. Translation: CSVEDPLDAEKLFF. The V call is TRBV29-1, the J call TRBJ1-4; D is unresolved. The CDR3 loop spans 14 amino acids. CDR1 and CDR2 from the germline V gene are SQVTM and ANQGSEA. Trimming shortened V by 0 bases and J by 7 bases, and 12 bases separated the two germline ends.